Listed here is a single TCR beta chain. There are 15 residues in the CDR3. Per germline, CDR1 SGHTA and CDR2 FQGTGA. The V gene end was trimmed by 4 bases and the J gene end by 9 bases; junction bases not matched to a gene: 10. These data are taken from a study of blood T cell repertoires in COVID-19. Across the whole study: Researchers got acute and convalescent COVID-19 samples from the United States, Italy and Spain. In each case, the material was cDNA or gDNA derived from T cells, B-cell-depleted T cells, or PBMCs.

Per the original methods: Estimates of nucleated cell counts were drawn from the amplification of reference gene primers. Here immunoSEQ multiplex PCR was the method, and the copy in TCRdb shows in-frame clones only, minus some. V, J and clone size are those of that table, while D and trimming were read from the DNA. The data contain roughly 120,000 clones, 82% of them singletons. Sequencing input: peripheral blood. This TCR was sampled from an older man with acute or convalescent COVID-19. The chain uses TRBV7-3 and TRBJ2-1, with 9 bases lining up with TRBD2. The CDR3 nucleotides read TGTGCCAGCAGCTCCCCTATGGGCGGGAGGGCTGAGCAGTTCTTC. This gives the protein CASSSPMGGRAEQFF.